This T cell receptor beta chain was identified during a study of T cell responses to AZD1222 COVID-19 vaccine. Study summary: The study pooled second doses at about 4 or about 12 weeks.

Overall study results and limits: Vaccine-associated CD4 TCRs spanned spike, dominant at 160-218 and 743-854. Only after the peak T cell response were repertoires sampled. In a largely white British group with more females than males, clonal diversity was possibly underestimated.

The repertoire was sequenced with immunoSEQ multiplex PCR; TCRdb's copy has only in-frame clones and lacks some. This sample carries approximately 140,000 clones, 70% to 90% of them seen once, and the ten largest clones take roughly 16%. This clone appeared once. What it recognizes is unknown. The CDR3 totals 16 residues. CDR1 is SGHRS and CDR2 is YFSETQ in the germline V gene. With 0 bases removed from V and 8 bases from J, the gap between germline ends came to 17 bases. The chain uses TRBV5-1 and TRBJ2-2; possibly TRBD1 for D (6 bases). Specimen: peripheral blood, collected on day 0 of AZD1222 vaccination. This receptor was taken from an adult in good health. As DNA, the CDR3 is TGCGCCAGCAGCTTGGCCACCGGGACACCGGCTGGGGAGCTGTTTTTT. It is translated as CASSLATGTPAGELFF. The full variable domain, in which reference TRBV5-1 and TRBJ2-2 provide the parts outside the CDR3, is KAGVTQTPRYLIKTRGQQVTLSCSPISGHRSVSWYQQTPGQGLQFLFEYFSETQRNKGNFPGRFSGRQFSNSRSEMNVSTLELGDSALYLCASSLATGTPAGELFFGEGSRLTVL.